This T cell receptor beta chain was recorded in a study of T cell clones after liver transplantation. Study-level information: A pre-transplant mixed lymphocyte reaction with TCRbeta sequencing defined graft-donor-reactive clones followed in post-transplant blood.

Sequencing was performed with immunoSEQ multiplex PCR; in TCRdb, only in-frame clones are kept and a portion is missing. The table has about 47,000 clones, about 90% seen once. The CDR3 is 12 amino acids. Germline V gene sequence: CDR1 SGHAT, CDR2 FQNNGV. The V gene lost 3 bases and the J gene lost 7 bases, with 8 bases spanning the gap. The source material was CD8+ T cells from blood, sampled 12 months after liver transplant. The TCR originated in a human patient who received a liver transplant. Some T cells may arise from the graft donor. The chain joins TRBV11-2 to TRBJ2-3; D remains unclear. The CDR3 bases are TGTGCCAGCAGCTTTACAGATTATACGCAGTATTTT. Amino acid sequence: CASSFTDYTQYF.